This passage covers 24 T cell receptor beta chains from one sample sequenced in a study of blood T cell repertoires in COVID-19. The assay was immunoSEQ multiplex PCR, and TCRdb's table has in-frame clones only and misses some. The sample carries fewer than 40,000 clones, roughly 85% recorded once. Input material: peripheral blood. These receptors were collected from a human donor in a cohort sampled during active COVID-19.

The chain combines TRBV5-4 with TRBJ2-2, with a tentative D call TRBD1 (7 bases). CDR3 length: 16 residues. V was pared by 2 bases and J by 0 bases, with 11 bases between. The germline V gene has CDR1 SGHNT and CDR2 YYREEE (reference sequence). Here the CDR3 DNA reads TGTGCCAGCAGCTTCGGCGGGACAGCGAACACCGGGGAGCTGTTTTTT. The encoded protein is CASSFGGTANTGELFF.

The V and J genes are TRBV19 and TRBJ2-7, with D possibly TRBD2 on 6 matching bases. Germline V lookup: CDR1 LNHDA, CDR2 SQIVND (reference sequence). V was cut by 4 bases and J by 3 bases, with 13 bases left in between. The CDR3 contains 14 residues. CDR3 nucleotides: TGTGCCAGTAGTAGACTAGACGGGGACTACGAGCAGTACTTC. Protein sequence: CASSRLDGDYEQYF.

This clone showed up just a few times. V gene TRBV4-1 combines with J gene TRBJ2-7; D may be TRBD1 (5 bases). The V end was cut by 1 base, the J end by 2 bases, with 12 bases between. The CDR3 is 15 amino acids. The germline V gene encodes CDR1 MGHRA and CDR2 YSYEKL. CDR3 DNA: TGCGCCAGCAGCCAAGCTGGGGCCAACCCCTACGAGCAGTACTTC. Amino acid sequence: CASSQAGANPYEQYF.

DNA of the CDR3: TGTGCCAGCTCCCTCCGGGGGGGGCGGGATACTGAAGCTTTCTTT. It encodes CASSLRGGRDTEAFF. The V and J genes are TRBV18 and TRBJ1-1; the D gene is possibly TRBD1 (6 bases). The CDR3 loop spans 15 amino acids. V lost 6 bases, J lost 5 bases, and 19 bases lay in between. Germline CDR1 is KGHSH and CDR2 is LQKENI.

This chain connects TRBV3-1 (or the pseudogene TRBV3-2) to TRBJ1-2, with 8 positions matching TRBD1. The germline CDR1 and CDR2 sequences are LGHDT and YNNKEL (reference sequence). With 4 bases clipped from V and 5 bases from J, the junction kept 3 bases outside the gene matches. The CDR3 contains 13 residues. Here the CDR3 reads CASSPGTGYGYTF. DNA for the CDR3: TGTGCCAGCAGCCCCGGGACAGGTTATGGCTACACCTTC.

The chain couples TRBV6-5 to TRBJ1-6; 11 positions match TRBD1. This CDR3 comprises 15 residues. V was clipped by 6 bases and J by 9 bases; unmatched bases: 7. Germline V gene sequence: CDR1 MNHEY, CDR2 SVGAGI. CDR3 sequence reads: CASSRGQGATSPLHF. As DNA, the CDR3 is TGTGCCAGCAGCCGTGGACAGGGGGCAACTTCACCCCTCCACTTT.

V is TRBV6-1 and J is TRBJ1-3; no clear D gene. V was cut by 2 bases and J by 0 bases, with 11 bases left in between. CDR1 MNHNS and CDR2 SASEGT come from the germline V gene. The CDR3 is made up of 16 amino acids. The CDR3 reads CASSELTRSSGNTIYF. CDR3 DNA: TGTGCCAGCAGTGAATTGACGAGGAGCTCTGGAAACACCATATATTTT.

V gene TRBV30 combines with J gene TRBJ1-2; 7 nucleotides match TRBD1. The length of the CDR3 is 14 residues. Germline CDR1 GTSNPN, CDR2 SVGIG (reference sequence). J lost 4 bases, V lost 1 base, and 6 bases had no gene match. The CDR3 DNA reads as TGTGCCTGGAGTGATCCTTGGGACAGCTATGGCTACACCTTC. It codes for CAWSDPWDSYGYTF. The whole variable domain, filled in from reference TRBV30 and TRBJ1-2, reads SQTIHQWPATLVQPVGSPLSLECTVEGTSNPNLYWYRQAAGRGLQLLFYSVGIGQISSEVPQNLSASRPQDRQFILSSKKLLLSDSGFYLCAWSDPWDSYGYTFGSGTRLTVV.

The chain links TRBV10-2 to TRBJ1-2; perhaps TRBD1 as D (6 bases). The germline V and J ends were trimmed by 0 bases and 8 bases, with 13 bases remaining between them. The germline V gene has CDR1 WSHSY and CDR2 SAAADI. The CDR3 runs 14 residues. CDR3 region: CASSESGGRDGYTF. The CDR3 DNA reads as TGCGCCAGCAGTGAGTCGGGGGGGCGCGACGGCTACACCTTC.

This chain joins TRBV9 and TRBJ2-1, with D tentatively TRBD2 (5 bases). Deletions cut 0 bases from V and 0 bases from J, with 10 bases between. Germline CDR1 SGDLS, CDR2 YYNGEE. This CDR3 comprises 16 residues. In DNA form, the CDR3 reads TGTGCCAGCAGCGTAGGTGGGAGCATCTCCTACAATGAGCAGTTCTTC. Encoded protein: CASSVGGSISYNEQFF.

The chain recombines TRBV9 with TRBJ1-2; TRBD1 agrees at 8 bases. Germline values: CDR1 SGDLS, CDR2 YYNGEE. Trimming at V came to 4 bases and at J to 8 bases, leaving 7 bases not matched to a gene. The CDR3 is 13 residues long. The CDR3 nucleotides are TGTGCCAGCAGCTTGACAGGGGAGAAAGGCTACACCTTC. It encodes CASSLTGEKGYTF.

V and J are TRBV19 and TRBJ2-2; a possible D gene is TRBD2 (6 bases). The length of the CDR3 is 16 residues. Germline V gene lookup returns CDR1 LNHDA and CDR2 SQIVND (reference sequence). V was cut by 7 bases and J by 0 bases, with 15 bases left in between. CDR3 DNA sequence: TGTGCCAGTACCCTTGGCGGCGGGACGAACACCGGGGAGCTGTTTTTT. Its protein product is CASTLGGGTNTGELFF. The full variable domain, completed using reference TRBV19 and TRBJ2-2, is DGGITQSPKYLFRKEGQNVTLSCEQNLNHDAMYWYRQDPGQGLRLIYYSQIVNDFQKGDIAEGYSVSREKKESFPLTVTSAQKNPTAFYLCASTLGGGTNTGELFFGEGSRLTVL.

The chain has TRBV14 and TRBJ2-7, with 9 positions matching TRBD2. CDR3 size: 16 residues. V lost 1 base and J lost 4; bases outside the gene matches: 8. The germline V gene has CDR1 SGHDN and CDR2 FVKESK. The CDR3 bases are TGTGCCAGCAGCCAAGGAGCGGCGGGAGGGCCTTACGAGCAGTACTTC. Residues: CASSQGAAGGPYEQYF.

The chain employs TRBV5-1 and TRBJ2-1; 10 bases are a match to TRBD2. V was clipped by 3 bases and J by 5 bases; unmatched bases: 11. Germline V CDR1 and CDR2: SGHRS, YFSETQ. The CDR3 is 17 residues long. The CDR3 spells CASSWGLARVAHNEQFF. Here the CDR3 DNA reads TGCGCCAGCAGCTGGGGACTAGCGAGGGTAGCACACAATGAGCAGTTCTTC.

This rearrangement joins TRBV6-5 to TRBJ1-2, with 10 bases fitting TRBD1. Germline V CDR1 and CDR2: MNHEY, SVGAGI. The CDR3 consists of 15 residues. V shed 1 base and J 3 bases; nucleotides not matched to a gene: 2. The CDR3 nucleotides read TGTGCCAGCAGTTACTGGGGACAGGGGTACTATGGCTACACCTTC. This gives the protein CASSYWGQGYYGYTF.

The chain couples TRBV7-9 to TRBJ1-3; 9 nucleotides agree with TRBD1. The V gene's germline CDR1 is SEHNR and CDR2 FQNEAQ (reference sequence). V lost 4 bases to trimming and J lost 0 bases; unmatched junction nucleotides: 4. The length of the CDR3 is 16 residues. DNA for the CDR3: TGTGCCAGCAGCTCGTCGGACAGGGGCTCTGGAAACACCATATATTTT. Translation gives CASSSSDRGSGNTIYF. Filled out from reference TRBV7-9 and TRBJ1-3, the complete variable domain reads DTGVSQNPRHKITKRGQNVTFRCDPISEHNRLYWYRQTLGQGPEFLTYFQNEAQLEKSRLLSDRFSAERPKGSFSTLEIQRTEQGDSAMYLCASSSSDRGSGNTIYFGEGSWLTVV.

This clone was recorded once. CDR3 protein: CASSPAEKTEAFF. CDR3 bases: TGCGCCAGCAGCCCCGCGGAGAAGACTGAAGCTTTCTTT. This chain joins TRBV5-1 and TRBJ1-1; no firm D call. Per the germline V gene, CDR1 is SGHRS and CDR2 is YFSETQ. The CDR3 consists of 13 residues. Deletions cut 4 bases from V and 5 bases from J, with 12 bases between.

The DNA of the CDR3 is TGTGCCAGCTCACTTAAAGCCACAGAGAACTATGGCTACACCTTC. It is translated as CASSLKATENYGYTF. The chain carries TRBV18 and TRBJ1-2; no reliable D call. With 4 bases removed from V and 2 bases from J, the gap between germline ends came to 14 bases. Germline CDR1 KGHSH, CDR2 LQKENI. There are 15 residues in the CDR3.

The V gene is TRBV2, the J gene TRBJ1-2; maybe TRBD1 (5 bases). Germline CDR1 reads SNHLY; CDR2 reads FYNNEI. V shed 6 bases and J shed 7 bases, with 15 bases lying between them. CDR3 length: 13 residues. In DNA, the CDR3 is TGTGCCAGCAGGCCTCAGGGAGGGTCTGGCTACACCTTC. It encodes CASRPQGGSGYTF.

The chain joins TRBV29-1 to TRBJ1-2, with D uncertain. Germline CDR1 is SQVTM and CDR2 is ANQGSEA. The CDR3 length is 10 residues. V was trimmed by 5 bases and J by 3 bases, leaving 4 bases between them. The CDR3 reads CSVSDYGYTF. The CDR3 nucleotides are TGCAGCGTTTCCGACTATGGCTACACCTTC.

This chain links TRBV2 with TRBJ1-3, with D hard to call. V shed 4 bases and J shed 0 bases, with 10 bases lying between them. The CDR3 extends over 15 amino acids. Germline assignment: CDR1 SNHLY and CDR2 FYNNEI. In DNA form, the CDR3 reads TGTGCCAGCAGTGCCCCCGGTGGCTCTGGAAACACCATATATTTT. Encoded protein: CASSAPGGSGNTIYF.

The V and J genes are TRBV6-5 and TRBJ1-1, with 11 nucleotides matching TRBD1. Per germline, CDR1 MNHEY and CDR2 SVGAGI. The CDR3 has 13 residues. J was trimmed by 10 bases and V by 4 bases; bases with no gene match: 5. The DNA for the CDR3 is TGTGCCAGCAGTTCCGCGGGACAGGGGGGAGCTTTCTTT. Translated, it gives CASSSAGQGGAFF.

Worth noting for this clone: At the DNA level, this CDR3 is encoded by other sequences in the same sample as well. The rearrangement links TRBV5-1 to TRBJ1-4; D is perhaps TRBD1 (5 bases). The CDR3 extends over 13 amino acids. CDR1 SGHRS and CDR2 YFSETQ come from the germline V gene. V was trimmed by 0 bases and J by 8 bases, leaving 8 bases between them. The CDR3 spells CASSLGRGEKLFF. CDR3 sequence (DNA): TGCGCCAGCAGCTTGGGACGGGGGGAAAAACTGTTTTTT.

The chain combines TRBV30 with TRBJ2-7; D is unclear. Trimming left V 7 bases short and J 0 bases short, with 13 bases between. The CDR3 is 13 residues long. Germline V gene data show CDR1 as GTSNPN and CDR2 as SVGIG (reference sequence). The CDR3 here is CASDRRSSYEQYF. The CDR3 region has the DNA TGTGCCTCTGACCGCCGGAGCTCCTACGAGCAGTACTTC.